One and the same sample provided the 12 T cell receptor beta chains below, sequenced in a study of T cell changes during pregnancy in multiple sclerosis (dated by TCRdb to between 2019 and 2020). The library was produced with the immunoSEQ multiplex PCR assay. Entries here come from immuneACCESS through TCRdb and include only in-frame sequences with V and J called. Some clones fail to appear in such tables; in the studies checked, an unresolved V gene covers under half of the shortfall, and the cause of the remainder is unknown. This sample is represented by about 64,000 clones; more than 90% of them were singletons. In total, the top ten clones hold roughly 1.4% of the sample. The specimen was peripheral blood, collected in the second trimester of pregnancy. These TCRs come from a female donor with multiple sclerosis, enrolled in a pregnancy study.

The chain carries TRBV19 and TRBJ2-5, with D possibly matching TRBD1 (5 bases). Germline V CDR1 and CDR2: LNHDA, SQIVND (reference sequence). Deletions cut 5 bases from V and 5 bases from J, with 18 bases between. The CDR3 contains 15 residues. This CDR3 is CASSRKQGMQETQYF. The CDR3 DNA is TGTGCCAGTAGTCGCAAGCAGGGTATGCAGGAGACCCAGTACTTC.

The V call is TRBV6-1, the J call TRBJ2-7; TRBD1 might be the D (6 bases). The ends were cut back, 3 bases at V and 2 bases at J, with 8 bases in the middle. This CDR3 comprises 13 residues. Germline CDR1 is MNHNS and CDR2 is SASEGT. The CDR3 region has the DNA TGTGCCAGCAGTGAGTACAGGGCCTACGAGCAGTACTTC. Amino acids: CASSEYRAYEQYF.

The V and J genes are TRBV7-9 and TRBJ1-1; D possibly corresponds to TRBD1 (6 bases). Per the germline V gene, CDR1 is SEHNR and CDR2 is FQNEAQ (reference sequence). The CDR3 consists of 14 residues. Between the trimmed V and J ends, which lost 6 bases and 1 base, there was a span of 12 bases. The CDR3 spells CASRLGQTNTEAFF. The CDR3 region has the DNA TGTGCCAGCAGACTAGGACAGACGAACACTGAAGCTTTCTTT.

This chain connects TRBV5-6 to TRBJ1-3; D gene uncertain. CDR1 SGHDT and CDR2 YYEEEE come from the germline V gene. V lost 1 base, J lost 3 bases, and 17 bases lay in between. This CDR3 is 17 amino acids long. The CDR3 bases are TGTGCCAGCAGCTTGTTTGGTTCCTCCGGGTTTGGAAACACCATATATTTT. The encoded protein is CASSLFGSSGFGNTIYF.

Notes on this clone: The same CDR3 arises from other DNA sequences in this sample as well. The chain recombines TRBV18 with TRBJ2-7; D gene uncertain. The CDR3 consists of 14 residues. V was pared by 2 bases and J by 3 bases, with 11 bases between. The V gene's germline CDR1 is KGHSH and CDR2 LQKENI. The CDR3 DNA follows: TGTGCCAGCTCACCAGGGCTCGTAAACTACGAGCAGTACTTC. Its translation: CASSPGLVNYEQYF.

J is TRBJ2-2 and V is TRBV30; tentatively, D is TRBD2 (6 bases). V was cut by 3 bases and J by 5 bases, with 22 bases left in between. This CDR3 region has 17 residues. Germline V gene sequence: CDR1 GTSNPN, CDR2 SVGIG (reference sequence). CDR3 sequence: CAWSPPGPRETTGELFF. The CDR3 nucleotides are TGTGCCTGGAGCCCCCCGGGTCCCCGGGAGACGACCGGGGAGCTGTTTTTT.

This chain uses TRBV30 with TRBJ2-7; D might be TRBD2 (5 bases). V lost 7 bases, J lost 2 bases, and 12 bases lay in between. CDR1 GTSNPN and CDR2 SVGIG come from the germline V gene (reference sequence). The CDR3 totals 12 residues. The CDR3 reads CASRGFTYEQYF. The DNA of the CDR3 is TGTGCCTCTAGAGGGTTCACCTACGAGCAGTACTTC. Full variable domain (remainder filled in from reference TRBV30 and TRBJ2-7): SQTIHQWPATLVQPVGSPLSLECTVEGTSNPNLYWYRQAAGRGLQLLFYSVGIGQISSEVPQNLSASRPQDRQFILSSKKLLLSDSGFYLCASRGFTYEQYFGPGTRLTVT.

This chain joins TRBV5-1 and TRBJ2-1; 8 bases align to TRBD2. There are 15 residues in the CDR3. Germline V gene lookup returns CDR1 SGHRS and CDR2 YFSETQ. The V segment lost 4 bases and the J segment 5 bases; nucleotides outside the gene matches: 8. The CDR3 nucleotides read TGCGCCAGCAGCAAAAGCGGGAGCCTAAACAATGAGCAGTTCTTC. This gives the protein CASSKSGSLNNEQFF.

In its sample, this clone was seen once. The CDR3 loop is CSVSGTAPLNTEAFF. CDR3 in DNA: TGCAGCGTATCCGGGACAGCACCCCTTAACACTGAAGCTTTCTTT. The V call is TRBV29-1, the J call TRBJ1-1; 7 bases map to TRBD1. CDR3 size: 15 residues. Germline V CDR1 and CDR2: SQVTM, ANQGSEA. J lost 2 bases, V lost 6 bases, and 12 bases had no gene match.

The rearrangement joins TRBV19 to TRBJ2-2; a weak D match, TRBD2 (6 bases). CDR3 length equals 18 residues. V lost 4 bases and J lost 6, with 24 bases in between. The germline V gene has CDR1 LNHDA and CDR2 SQIVND (reference sequence). The CDR3 loop reads CASSTRWDFYAPAGELFF. CDR3 in DNA: TGTGCCAGTAGTACGCGCTGGGACTTCTATGCTCCGGCCGGGGAGCTGTTTTTT.

The chain uses TRBV2 and TRBJ2-3; 13 nucleotides align to TRBD2. This CDR3 is 14 amino acids long. Germline lookup yields CDR1 SNHLY and CDR2 FYNNEI. The V gene end was trimmed by 8 bases and the J gene end by 5 bases; junction bases not matched to a gene: 4. This CDR3 is CASGLAGARDTQYF. The CDR3 bases are TGTGCCAGCGGACTAGCGGGAGCTCGAGATACGCAGTATTTT.

The chain joins TRBV6-1 to TRBJ2-7, with 10 bases fitting TRBD2. With 8 bases clipped from V and 3 bases from J, the junction kept 4 bases outside the gene matches. Germline CDR1 and CDR2: MNHNS and SASEGT. This CDR3 is 13 amino acids long. This CDR3 is CASLTSGIYEQYF. The DNA for the CDR3 is TGTGCCAGCCTAACTAGCGGGATCTACGAGCAGTACTTC.